This TCR beta chain comes out of a study of post-analysis software for immune sequencing data. Study-level findings and limits: About five TRBV segments, including TRBV5-6, TRBV5-1 and TRBV20-1, were more frequent in patients than controls. Among multiple sclerosis patients, normalized Chao1 diversity was significantly below that of controls.

Concerning this clonotype: Antigen unknown.

Unique molecular identifiers featured in each of the TCR beta cDNA libraries. TCRdb recomputed calls from the PCR reads with MiXCR, one row per CDR3 protein. The table lists about 820,000 distinct CDR3 sequences, roughly half of them singletons, with 4.6% in the top ten. Per the germline V gene, CDR1 is SGHTA and CDR2 is FQGNSA. The V end lost 4 bases, the J end lost 12 bases, and 15 bases lay between the germline ends. The CDR3 extends over 13 amino acids. The sequenced sample was blood. The origin of this receptor is a girl under 18 with multiple sclerosis. The chain links TRBV7-2 to TRBJ1-4; TRBD1 might be the D (6 bases). CDR3 nucleotides: TGTGCCAGCAGCTCGAAATCGGGGGGCGAACTGTTTTTT. Translation: CASSSKSGGELFF. Together with reference TRBV7-2 and TRBJ1-4, the CDR3 gives the full variable domain: GAGVSQSPSNKVTEKGKDVELRCDPISGHTALYWYRQSLGQGLEFLIYFQGNSAPDKSGLPSDRFSAERTGGSVSTLTIQRTQQEDSAVYLCASSSKSGGELFFGSGTQLSVL.